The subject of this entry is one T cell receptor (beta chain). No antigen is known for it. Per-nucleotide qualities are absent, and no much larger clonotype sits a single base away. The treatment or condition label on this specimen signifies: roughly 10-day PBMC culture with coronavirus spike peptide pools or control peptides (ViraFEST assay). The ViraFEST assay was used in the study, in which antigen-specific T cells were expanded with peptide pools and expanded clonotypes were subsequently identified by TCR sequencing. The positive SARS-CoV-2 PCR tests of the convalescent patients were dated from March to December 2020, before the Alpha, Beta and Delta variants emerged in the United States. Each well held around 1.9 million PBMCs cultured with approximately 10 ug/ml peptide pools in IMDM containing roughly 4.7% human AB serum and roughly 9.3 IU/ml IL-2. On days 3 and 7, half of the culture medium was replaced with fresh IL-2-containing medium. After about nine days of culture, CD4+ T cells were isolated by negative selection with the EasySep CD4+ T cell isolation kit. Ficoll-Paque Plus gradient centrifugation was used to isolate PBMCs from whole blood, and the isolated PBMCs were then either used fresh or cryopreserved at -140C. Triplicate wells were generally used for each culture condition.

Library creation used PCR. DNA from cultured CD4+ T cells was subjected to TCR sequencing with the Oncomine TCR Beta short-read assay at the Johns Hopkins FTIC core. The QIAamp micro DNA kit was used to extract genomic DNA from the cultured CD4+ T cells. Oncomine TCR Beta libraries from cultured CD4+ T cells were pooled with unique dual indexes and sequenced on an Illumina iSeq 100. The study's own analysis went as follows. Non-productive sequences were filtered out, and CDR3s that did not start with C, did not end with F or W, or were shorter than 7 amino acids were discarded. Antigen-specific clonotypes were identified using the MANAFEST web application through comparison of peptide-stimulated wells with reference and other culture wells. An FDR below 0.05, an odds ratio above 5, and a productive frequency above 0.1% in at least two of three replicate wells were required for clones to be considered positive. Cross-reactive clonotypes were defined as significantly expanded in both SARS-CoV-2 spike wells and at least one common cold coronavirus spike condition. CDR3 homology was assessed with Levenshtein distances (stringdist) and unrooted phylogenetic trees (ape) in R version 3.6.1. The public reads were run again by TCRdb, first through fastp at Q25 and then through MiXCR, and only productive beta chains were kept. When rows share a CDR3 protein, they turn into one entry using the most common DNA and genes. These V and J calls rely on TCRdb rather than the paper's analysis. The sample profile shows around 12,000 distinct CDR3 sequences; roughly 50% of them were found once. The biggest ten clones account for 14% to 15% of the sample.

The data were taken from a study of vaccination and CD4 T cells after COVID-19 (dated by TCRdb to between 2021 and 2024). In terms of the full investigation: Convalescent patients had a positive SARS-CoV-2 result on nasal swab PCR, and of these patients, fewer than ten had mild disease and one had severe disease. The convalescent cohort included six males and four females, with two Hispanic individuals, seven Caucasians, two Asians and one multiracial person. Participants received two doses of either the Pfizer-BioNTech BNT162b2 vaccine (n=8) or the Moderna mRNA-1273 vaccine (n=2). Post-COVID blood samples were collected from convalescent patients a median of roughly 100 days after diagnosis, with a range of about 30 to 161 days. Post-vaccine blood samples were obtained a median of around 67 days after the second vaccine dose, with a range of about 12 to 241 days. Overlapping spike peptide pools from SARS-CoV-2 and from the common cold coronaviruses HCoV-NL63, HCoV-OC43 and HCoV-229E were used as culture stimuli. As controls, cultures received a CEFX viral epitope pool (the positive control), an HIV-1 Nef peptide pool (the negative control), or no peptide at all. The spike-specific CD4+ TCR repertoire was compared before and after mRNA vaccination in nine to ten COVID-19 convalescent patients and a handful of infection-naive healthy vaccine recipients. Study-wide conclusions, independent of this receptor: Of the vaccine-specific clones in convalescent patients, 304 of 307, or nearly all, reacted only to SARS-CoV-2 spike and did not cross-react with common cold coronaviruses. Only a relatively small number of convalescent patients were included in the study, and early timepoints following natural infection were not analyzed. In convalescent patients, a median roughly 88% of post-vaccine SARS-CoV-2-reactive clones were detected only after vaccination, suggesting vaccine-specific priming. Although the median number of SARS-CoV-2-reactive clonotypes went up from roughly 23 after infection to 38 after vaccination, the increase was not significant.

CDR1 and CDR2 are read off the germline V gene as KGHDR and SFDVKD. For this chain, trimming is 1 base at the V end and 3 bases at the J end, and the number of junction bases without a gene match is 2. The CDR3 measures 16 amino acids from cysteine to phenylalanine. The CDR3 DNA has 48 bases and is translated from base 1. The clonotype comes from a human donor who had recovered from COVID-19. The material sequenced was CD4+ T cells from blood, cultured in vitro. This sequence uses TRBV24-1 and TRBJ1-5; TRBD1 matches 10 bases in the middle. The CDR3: CATSDLGTGANQPQHF. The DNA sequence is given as TGTGCCACCAGTGATTTAGGGACAGGGGCCAATCAGCCCCAGCATTTT.